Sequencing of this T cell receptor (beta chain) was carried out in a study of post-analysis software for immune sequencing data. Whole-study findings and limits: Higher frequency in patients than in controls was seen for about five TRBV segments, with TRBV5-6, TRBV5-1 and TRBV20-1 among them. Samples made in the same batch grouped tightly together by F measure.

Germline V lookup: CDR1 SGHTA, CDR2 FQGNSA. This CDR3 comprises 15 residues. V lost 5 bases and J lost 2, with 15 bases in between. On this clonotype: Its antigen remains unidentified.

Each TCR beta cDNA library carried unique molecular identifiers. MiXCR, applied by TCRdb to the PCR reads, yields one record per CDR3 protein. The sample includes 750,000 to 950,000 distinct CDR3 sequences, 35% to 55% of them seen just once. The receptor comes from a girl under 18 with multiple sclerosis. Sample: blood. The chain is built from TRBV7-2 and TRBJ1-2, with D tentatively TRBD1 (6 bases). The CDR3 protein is CASSRRGAPNYGYTF. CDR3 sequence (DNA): TGTGCCAGCAGCCGGAGGGGGGCCCCCAACTATGGCTACACCTTC.